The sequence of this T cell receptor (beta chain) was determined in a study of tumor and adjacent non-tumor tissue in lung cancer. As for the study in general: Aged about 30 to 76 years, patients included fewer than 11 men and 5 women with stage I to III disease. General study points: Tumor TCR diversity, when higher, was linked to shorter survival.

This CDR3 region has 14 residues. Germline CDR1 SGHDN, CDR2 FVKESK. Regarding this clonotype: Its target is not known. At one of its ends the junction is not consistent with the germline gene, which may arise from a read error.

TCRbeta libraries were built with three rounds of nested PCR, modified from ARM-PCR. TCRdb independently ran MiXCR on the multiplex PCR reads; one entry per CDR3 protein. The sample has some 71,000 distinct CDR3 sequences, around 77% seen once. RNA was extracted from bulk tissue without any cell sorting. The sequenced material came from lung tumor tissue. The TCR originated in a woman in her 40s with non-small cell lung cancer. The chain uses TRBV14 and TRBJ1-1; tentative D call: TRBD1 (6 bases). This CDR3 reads CTSSHGVGGTEAFF. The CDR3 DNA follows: TGTACCAGCAGCCATGGAGTAGGGGGGACTGAAGCTTTCTTT.